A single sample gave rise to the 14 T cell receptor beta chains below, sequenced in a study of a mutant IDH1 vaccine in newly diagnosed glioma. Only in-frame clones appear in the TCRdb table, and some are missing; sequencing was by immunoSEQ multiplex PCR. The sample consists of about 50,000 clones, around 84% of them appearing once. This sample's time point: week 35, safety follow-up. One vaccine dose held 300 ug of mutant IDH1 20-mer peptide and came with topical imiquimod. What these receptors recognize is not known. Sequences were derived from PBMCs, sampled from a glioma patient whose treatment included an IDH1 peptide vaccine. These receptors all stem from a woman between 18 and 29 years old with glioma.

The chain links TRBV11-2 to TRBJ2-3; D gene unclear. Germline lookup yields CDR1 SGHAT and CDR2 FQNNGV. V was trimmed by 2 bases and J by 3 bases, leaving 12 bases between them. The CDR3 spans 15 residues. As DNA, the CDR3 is TGTGCCAGCAGCTTACTCGGGCAGAGGACAGATACGCAGTATTTT. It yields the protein CASSLLGQRTDTQYF.

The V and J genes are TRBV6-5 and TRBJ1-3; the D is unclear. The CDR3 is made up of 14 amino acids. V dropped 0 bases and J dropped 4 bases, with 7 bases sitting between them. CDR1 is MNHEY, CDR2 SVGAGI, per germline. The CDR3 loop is CASSYSESGNTIYF. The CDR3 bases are TGTGCCAGCAGTTACTCCGAAAGCGGAAACACCATATATTTT.

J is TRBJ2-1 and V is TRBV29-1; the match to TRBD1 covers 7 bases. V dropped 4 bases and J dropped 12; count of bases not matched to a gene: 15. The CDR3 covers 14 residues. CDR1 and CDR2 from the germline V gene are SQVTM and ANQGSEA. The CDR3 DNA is TGCAGCGTTGGCCGGGACAGTTACAATGAGGGGCAGTTCTTC. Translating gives CSVGRDSYNEGQFF.

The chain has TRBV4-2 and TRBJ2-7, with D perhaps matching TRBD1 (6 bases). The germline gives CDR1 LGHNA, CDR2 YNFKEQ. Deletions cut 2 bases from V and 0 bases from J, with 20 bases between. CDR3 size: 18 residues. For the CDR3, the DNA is TGTGCCAGCAGCCAATCCAGCACAGGGCTGCGGCGCTCCTACGAGCAGTACTTC. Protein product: CASSQSSTGLRRSYEQYF.

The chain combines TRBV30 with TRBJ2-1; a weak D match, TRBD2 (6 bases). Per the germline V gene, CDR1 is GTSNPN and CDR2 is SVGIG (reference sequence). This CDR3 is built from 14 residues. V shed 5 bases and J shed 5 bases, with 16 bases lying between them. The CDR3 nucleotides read TGTGCCTGGCGTCCCCTGGGACTGGACAATGAGCAGTTCTTC. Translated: CAWRPLGLDNEQFF. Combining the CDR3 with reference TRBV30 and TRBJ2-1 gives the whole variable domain SQTIHQWPATLVQPVGSPLSLECTVEGTSNPNLYWYRQAAGRGLQLLFYSVGIGQISSEVPQNLSASRPQDRQFILSSKKLLLSDSGFYLCAWRPLGLDNEQFFGPGTRLTVL.

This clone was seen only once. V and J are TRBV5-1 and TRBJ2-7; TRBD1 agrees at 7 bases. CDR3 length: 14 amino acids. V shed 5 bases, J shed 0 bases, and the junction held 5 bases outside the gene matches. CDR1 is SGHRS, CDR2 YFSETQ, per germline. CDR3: CASRGRQGSYEQYF. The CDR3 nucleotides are TGCGCCAGCAGAGGGCGACAGGGCTCCTACGAGCAGTACTTC.

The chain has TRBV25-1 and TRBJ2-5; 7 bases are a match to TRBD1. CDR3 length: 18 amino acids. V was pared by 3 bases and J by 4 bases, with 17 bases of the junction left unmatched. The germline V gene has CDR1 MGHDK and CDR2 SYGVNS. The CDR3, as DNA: TGTGCCAGCAGTGACTACCCATCGAAACAGGGGAAGGGAGAGACCCAGTACTTC. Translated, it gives CASSDYPSKQGKGETQYF.

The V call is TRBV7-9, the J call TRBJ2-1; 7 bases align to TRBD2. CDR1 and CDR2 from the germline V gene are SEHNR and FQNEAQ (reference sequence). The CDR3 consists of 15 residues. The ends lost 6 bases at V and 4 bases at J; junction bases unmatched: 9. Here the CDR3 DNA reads TGTGCCAGCAGTTCGGCGGGGGTAGATTACAATGAGCAGTTCTTC. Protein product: CASSSAGVDYNEQFF.

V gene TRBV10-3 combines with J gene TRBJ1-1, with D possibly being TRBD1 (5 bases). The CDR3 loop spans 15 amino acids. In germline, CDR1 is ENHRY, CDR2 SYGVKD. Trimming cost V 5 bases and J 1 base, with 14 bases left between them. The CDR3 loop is CAISTRDGQNTEAFF. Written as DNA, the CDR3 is TGTGCCATCAGTACTCGGGACGGTCAGAACACTGAAGCTTTCTTT.

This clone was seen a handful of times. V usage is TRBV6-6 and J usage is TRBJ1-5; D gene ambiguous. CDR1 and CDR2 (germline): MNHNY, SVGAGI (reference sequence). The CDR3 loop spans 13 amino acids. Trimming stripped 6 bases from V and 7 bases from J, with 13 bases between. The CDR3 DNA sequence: TGTGCCAGCAGCTACGACACTTCCCAGCCCCAGCATTTT. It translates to CASSYDTSQPQHF.

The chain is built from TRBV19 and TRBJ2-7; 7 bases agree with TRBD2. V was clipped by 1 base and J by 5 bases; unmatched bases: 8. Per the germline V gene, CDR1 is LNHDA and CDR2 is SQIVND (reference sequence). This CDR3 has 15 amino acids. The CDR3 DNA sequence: TGTGCCAGTAGTATAGGCGGCGGGAGAGTCCACGAGCAGTACTTC. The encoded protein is CASSIGGGRVHEQYF.

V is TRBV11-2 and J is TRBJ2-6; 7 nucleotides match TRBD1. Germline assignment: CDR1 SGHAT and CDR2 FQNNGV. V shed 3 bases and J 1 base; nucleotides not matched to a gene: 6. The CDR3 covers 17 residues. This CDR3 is CASSFPGQRSGANVLTF. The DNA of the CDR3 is TGTGCCAGCAGCTTTCCGGGACAGCGATCTGGGGCCAACGTCCTGACTTTC.

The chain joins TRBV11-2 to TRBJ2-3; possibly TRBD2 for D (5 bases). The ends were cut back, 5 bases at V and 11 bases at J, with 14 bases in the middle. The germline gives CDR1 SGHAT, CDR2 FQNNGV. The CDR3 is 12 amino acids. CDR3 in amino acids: CASSPGPEGQYF. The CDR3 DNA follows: TGTGCCAGCAGCCCGGGCCCCGAGGGGCAGTATTTT.

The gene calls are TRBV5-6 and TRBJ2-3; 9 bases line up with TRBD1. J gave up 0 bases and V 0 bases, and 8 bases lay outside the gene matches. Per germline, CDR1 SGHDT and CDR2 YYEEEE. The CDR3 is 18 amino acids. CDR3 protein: CASSLVRTGVLSTDTQYF. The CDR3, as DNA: TGTGCCAGCAGCTTGGTTCGGACAGGGGTTCTTAGCACAGATACGCAGTATTTT. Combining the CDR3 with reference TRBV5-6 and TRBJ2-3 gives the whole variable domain DAGVTQSPTHLIKTRGQQVTLRCSPKSGHDTVSWYQQALGQGPQFIFQYYEEEERQRGNFPDRFSGHQFPNYSSELNVNALLLGDSALYLCASSLVRTGVLSTDTQYFGPGTRLTVL.